Presented here are 10 T cell receptor beta chains from one specimen sequenced in a study of shared clonotypes between healthy human individuals. CD8 cells classed as naive were CD45RO-negative and positively selected for CCR7, excluding terminally differentiated effector memory CD45RA+ cells. The repertoire was sequenced with immunoSEQ multiplex PCR; TCRdb's copy has only in-frame clones and lacks some. Of some 600,000 clones in the sample, roughly 96% were seen once. The sample consisted of naive CD8+ T cells sorted from blood. The receptors originated from a young woman in good health.

This chain links TRBV18 with TRBJ2-1; 10 nucleotides match TRBD2. Germline CDR1 is KGHSH and CDR2 is LQKENI. The CDR3 is 17 amino acids. V dropped 5 bases and J dropped 4; count of bases not matched to a gene: 11. The CDR3 nucleotides read TGTGCCAGCTCAAACCCCGGGAGGACTAGCGGTTACAATGAGCAGTTCTTC. This gives the protein CASSNPGRTSGYNEQFF.

This sequence joins TRBV13 and TRBJ1-1; perhaps TRBD1 as D (6 bases). The V end lost 4 bases, the J end lost 4 bases, and 16 bases lay between the germline ends. Germline-derived CDR1 and CDR2 are PRHDT and FYEKMQ (reference sequence). The CDR3 is made up of 15 amino acids. CDR3 sequence (DNA): TGTGCCAGCAGCTCATTAGGGGGGCGCGGCACTGAAGCTTTCTTT. Protein sequence: CASSSLGGRGTEAFF.

The genes are TRBV5-4 and TRBJ2-7; possibly TRBD1 for D (7 bases). Germline V gene sequence: CDR1 SGHNT, CDR2 YYREEE (reference sequence). The CDR3 is 12 amino acids. Trimming removed 4 bases at V and 6 bases at J, with 11 bases between. CDR3 loop: CASSAQGGEQYF. CDR3 DNA sequence: TGTGCCAGCAGCGCCCAGGGGGGCGAGCAGTACTTC.

V gene TRBV19 combines with J gene TRBJ1-1; D is uncertain. Germline loops: CDR1 LNHDA, CDR2 SQIVND (reference sequence). Trimming took off 0 bases at V and 6 bases at J, with 23 bases between the two ends. The CDR3 is 18 residues long. CDR3 DNA sequence: TGTGCCAGTAGTATAGAAGACACGCGGTTTGTTTCTGGCGCTGAAGCTTTCTTT. This codes for CASSIEDTRFVSGAEAFF.

This chain uses TRBV19 with TRBJ1-4; D is unresolved. Trimming shortened V by 3 bases and J by 6 bases, and 14 bases separated the two germline ends. Germline lookup yields CDR1 LNHDA and CDR2 SQIVND (reference sequence). The length of the CDR3 is 15 residues. The CDR3 is CASSIGQVLDEKLFF. In DNA, the CDR3 is TGTGCCAGTAGTATTGGCCAGGTACTGGATGAAAAACTGTTTTTT.

The chain has TRBV11-2 and TRBJ2-3; 7 bases line up with TRBD2. The junction had 5 bases not matched to a gene; V was cut back by 3 bases and J by 2 bases. This CDR3 is built from 15 residues. Germline-derived CDR1 and CDR2 are SGHAT and FQNNGV. CDR3 sequence: CASSFAGETTDTQYF. The CDR3 coding sequence is TGTGCCAGCAGCTTTGCGGGGGAGACCACAGATACGCAGTATTTT.

V gene TRBV13 combines with J gene TRBJ1-2, with a possible D match to TRBD1 (6 bases). Germline V CDR1 and CDR2: PRHDT, FYEKMQ (reference sequence). The length of the CDR3 is 13 residues. V was pared by 0 bases and J by 7 bases, with 9 bases between. CDR3 nucleotides: TGTGCCAGCAGCTTAGGGGGGGCTGGTGGCTACACCTTC. Translation: CASSLGGAGGYTF. Full variable domain (rest looked up from reference TRBV13 and TRBJ1-2): AAGVIQSPRHLIKEKRETATLKCYPIPRHDTVYWYQQGPGQDPQFLISFYEKMQSDKGSIPDRFSAQQFSDYHSELNMSSLELGDSALYFCASSLGGAGGYTFGSGTRLTVV.

The chain carries TRBV10-3 and TRBJ2-1, with 8 bases lining up with TRBD2. Per the germline V gene, CDR1 is ENHRY and CDR2 is SYGVKD. The junction had 8 bases not matched to a gene; V was cut back by 7 bases and J by 3 bases. The CDR3 consists of 15 residues. The CDR3 region is CAINEREGLYNEQFF. The CDR3 bases are TGTGCCATCAACGAACGGGAGGGCCTCTACAATGAGCAGTTCTTC.

The gene calls are TRBV11-1 and TRBJ2-7, with D possibly being TRBD1 (6 bases). CDR1 and CDR2 (germline): SGHAT, FQDESV (reference sequence). Trimming left V 6 bases short and J 6 bases short, with 21 bases between. The CDR3 spans 15 residues. The chain's CDR3 is CASRRVLRDNGEQYF. The CDR3 nucleotides are TGTGCCAGCAGGCGGGTTCTCCGGGACAACGGCGAGCAGTACTTC. Based on the CDR3 plus reference TRBV11-1 and TRBJ2-7, the full variable domain is EAEVAQSPRYKITEKSQAVAFWCDPISGHATLYWYRQILGQGPELLVQFQDESVVDDSQLPKDRFSAERLKGVDSTLKIQPAELGDSAMYLCASRRVLRDNGEQYFGPGTRLTVT.

This chain connects TRBV4-1 to TRBJ1-1; D is ambiguous. With 2 bases removed from V and 3 bases from J, the gap between germline ends came to 10 bases. The CDR3 spans 14 residues. The germline gives CDR1 MGHRA, CDR2 YSYEKL. The CDR3 loop is CASSQRAADTEAFF. For the CDR3, the DNA is TGCGCCAGCAGCCAACGGGCGGCGGACACTGAAGCTTTCTTT.